This T cell receptor beta chain was sequenced during a study of cytomegalovirus exposure and HLA in healthy donors. The study's findings and limits: Later analysis showed TCR association rates varying by HLA locus, highest for DRB1 and lowest for HLA-C. Researchers reported from a later analysis that most CMV-associated TCR beta chains appeared HLA-restricted.

Notes on this clone: Its specificity is not known.

V gave up 4 bases and J gave up 3 bases, with 16 bases separating them. The CDR3 spans 16 residues. Germline V gives CDR1 SGHNT, CDR2 YYREEE (reference sequence). The PCR used 60 Vbeta and 13 Jbeta primers. Generated by immunoSEQ multiplex PCR, the TCRdb table keeps only in-frame clones and is missing some. The sample lists roughly 150,000 clones; about three quarters were seen once. Sequencing input: PBMCs. This TCR came from a male donor in good health and CMV-seronegative. The V call is TRBV5-4, the J call TRBJ1-4; D call uncertain. CDR3 nucleotide sequence: TGTGCCAGCAGCCCCGGCGGGAAGGGCCCTAATGAAAAACTGTTTTTT. It is translated as CASSPGGKGPNEKLFF.